The 14 T cell receptor beta chains below come from one sample, sequenced in a study of T cells in Graves' hyperthyroidism and ophthalmopathy (dated by TCRdb to between 2018 and 2020). Receptors were amplified or captured by multiplex PCR. Sequencer: Illumina HiSeq 2000. The TCR beta CDR3 regions were amplified from the RNA transcripts. The TCR CDR3 was subjected to a first round of RT-PCR using the HTBI primer set and the Qiagen OneStep RT-PCR kit. The public sequencing data were trimmed at Q25 with fastp and processed into clonotypes with MiXCR by TCRdb, which kept only in-frame beta chains. Each entry is one CDR3 protein sequence, shown with its most common DNA and genes. The sample profile shows around 350,000 distinct CDR3 sequences; about 15% of them were found once. Jointly, the top ten make up less than 20% of the sample. What was sequenced was blood. The origin of the receptors is a woman in her twenties or thirties with Graves' ophthalmopathy.

This clonotype was detected ten times or more. V usage is TRBV6-6 and J usage is TRBJ2-5; 7 bases align to TRBD1. The CDR3 extends over 14 amino acids. Germline assignment: CDR1 MNHNY and CDR2 SVGAGI (reference sequence). The junction had 3 bases not matched to a gene; V was cut back by 0 bases and J by 5 bases. Here the CDR3 reads CASSYSTGYETQYF. As DNA, the CDR3 is TGTGCCAGCAGTTACTCGACAGGGTACGAGACCCAGTACTTC.

This clonotype was counted ten times or more. The chain carries TRBV29-1 and TRBJ2-2; D possibly uses TRBD1 or TRBD2 (5 bases each). V was shortened by 5 bases and J by 4 bases, with 14 bases between the two germline ends. This CDR3 has 14 residues. Germline CDR1 and CDR2: SQVTM and ANQGSEA. The CDR3 spells CSVILGDGTGELFF. The CDR3 DNA sequence: TGCAGCGTTATCTTGGGGGATGGCACCGGGGAGCTGTTTTTT.

In its sample, this clonotype was seen many times. V is TRBV28 and J is TRBJ2-1; the match to TRBD2 covers 7 bases. CDR1 and CDR2 (germline): MDHEN, SYDVKM. This CDR3 spans 15 amino acids. With V trimmed by 7 bases and J by 0 bases, 6 bases remained unmatched. The CDR3: CASIPTGGSYNEQFF. CDR3 sequence (DNA): TGTGCCAGCATCCCGACGGGGGGCTCCTACAATGAGCAGTTCTTC.

This clonotype was picked up many times. This rearrangement joins TRBV7-9 to TRBJ2-7; TRBD1 might be the D (5 bases). The CDR3 sequence is 14 residues long. Trimming pared 3 bases from V and 0 bases from J, leaving 9 bases between. The V gene's germline CDR1 is SEHNR and CDR2 FQNEAQ (reference sequence). The CDR3 DNA follows: TGTGCCAGCAGCTTTGGGCAGGGCTCCTACGAGCAGTACTTC. This sequence encodes CASSFGQGSYEQYF.

V gene TRBV6-5 combines with J gene TRBJ2-3, with TRBD2 matching over 11 bases. The V gene's germline CDR1 is MNHEY and CDR2 SVGAGI. V gave up 2 bases and J gave up 4 bases; unmatched junction bases: 5. The CDR3 spans 16 residues. The CDR3 is CASSYKLAGVADTQYF. In DNA, the CDR3 is TGTGCCAGCAGTTACAAACTAGCGGGAGTGGCAGATACGCAGTATTTT.

This clonotype was recorded at least ten times. The rearrangement joins TRBV4-2 to TRBJ2-1; D remains unclear. Germline V gene lookup returns CDR1 LGHNA and CDR2 YNFKEQ. V lost 0 bases and J lost 0, with 15 bases in between. The CDR3 is 18 amino acids. CDR3 amino acids: CASSQEGAISSSYNEQFF. CDR3 in DNA: TGTGCCAGCAGCCAAGAAGGCGCCATCTCGAGCTCCTACAATGAGCAGTTCTTC.

This clonotype occurred once. This could be a read error, since a much larger clone is one nucleotide away. The CDR3 reads CASRPRDRAGNTVYF. As DNA, the CDR3 is TGTGCCAGCAGACCCCGGGACAGGGCCGGAAACACCGTATATTTT. The V call is TRBV28, the J call TRBJ1-3; 9 nucleotides align to TRBD1. This CDR3 comprises 15 residues. The germline CDR1 and CDR2 sequences are MDHEN and SYDVKM.

This clonotype was observed many times. This chain links TRBV6-1 with TRBJ2-1; 8 nucleotides match TRBD1. The CDR3 spans 14 residues. Trimming removed 3 bases from V and 15 bases from J; junction bases left unmatched: 13. Germline CDR1 and CDR2: MNHNS and SASEGT. CDR3 bases: TGTGCCAGCAGTGAGCAAGGATCCAGGGGGCATAGGTTCTTC. Translated, it gives CASSEQGSRGHRFF.

The chain uses TRBV19 and TRBJ1-1; D not resolved. The germline CDR1 and CDR2 sequences are LNHDA and SQIVND (reference sequence). The V gene lost 3 bases and the J gene lost 3 bases, with 8 bases spanning the gap. This CDR3 spans 13 amino acids. The CDR3 sequence: CASSISGYTEAFF. The CDR3 nucleotides are TGTGCCAGTAGTATTTCAGGATACACTGAAGCTTTCTTT.

This clonotype has more than one count but fewer than ten. The rearrangement uses TRBV6-1 and TRBJ1-2; no definite D call. V gave up 7 bases and J gave up 7 bases, with 10 bases separating them. Germline CDR1 reads MNHNS; CDR2 reads SASEGT. There are 11 residues in the CDR3. As DNA, the CDR3 is TGTGCCAGCAACAAGGGAGCTGGCTACACCTTC. Translation: CASNKGAGYTF.

The chain links TRBV19 to TRBJ2-3; 10 positions match TRBD2. The CDR3 spans 14 residues. Looked up from germline, CDR1 is LNHDA and CDR2 is SQIVND (reference sequence). V lost 8 bases to trimming and J lost 6 bases; unmatched junction nucleotides: 8. The CDR3 protein is CASSSGGAFDTQYF. CDR3 coding DNA: TGTGCCAGTTCCAGCGGGGGGGCCTTCGATACGCAGTATTTT.

This chain links TRBV19 with TRBJ2-1; 7 bases align to TRBD2. In germline, CDR1 is LNHDA, CDR2 SQIVND (reference sequence). The CDR3 loop spans 16 amino acids. V lost 4 bases to trimming and J lost 6 bases; unmatched junction nucleotides: 12. CDR3 nucleotide sequence: TGTGCCAGTAGTAACGGGATCGGGGGGATTGGCAATGAGCAGTTCTTC. Residues: CASSNGIGGIGNEQFF.

Concerning this clonotype: This may be a read error, as it is one base from a much larger clone. The V and J genes are TRBV20-1 and TRBJ2-1; D gene ambiguous. Germline V gene sequence: CDR1 DFQATT, CDR2 SNEGSKA (reference sequence). V gave up 3 bases and J gave up 3 bases, with 9 bases separating them. This CDR3 has 13 residues. The CDR3 DNA is TGCAGTGCTAGTGTCACTCACTACAATGAGCAGTTCTTC. It encodes CSASVTHYNEQFF.

This clonotype showed up many times. The chain uses TRBV6-1 and TRBJ1-2, with D hard to call. This CDR3 spans 13 amino acids. From germline, CDR1 is MNHNS and CDR2 SASEGT. The V gene lost 5 bases and the J gene lost 3 bases, with 10 bases spanning the gap. CDR3: CASSYGEDYGYTF. CDR3 bases: TGTGCCAGCAGTTACGGGGAGGACTATGGCTACACCTTC.